One sample yielded the 18 T cell receptor beta chains listed below, sequenced in a study of T-cell reconstitution after alpha-beta-depleted transplantation in children. Preparation of the TCRbeta library involved a method that used unique molecular identifiers. From the PCR reads, TCRdb called clonotypes with MiXCR, one entry per CDR3 protein. The sample lists a few hundred thousand distinct CDR3 sequences; 13% were seen once. The sample in question was PBMCs, mostly from graft donor cells, obtained 360 days after TCRalphabeta/CD19-depleted stem cell transplant. The receptors originated from a male patient younger than 18 who had a stem cell transplant for acute myeloid leukemia, so the T cells may come from the graft donor.

This clonotype was seen more than once but under ten times. J is TRBJ2-7 and V is TRBV12-3 or TRBV12-4; the D gene could be TRBD1 or TRBD2 (6 bases each). The germline V and J ends were trimmed by 8 bases and 4 bases, with 18 bases remaining between them. The CDR3 is made up of 14 amino acids. The CDR3 spells CASSPLGGPYEQYF. The CDR3 DNA reads as TGTGCCAGCTCCCCCCTAGGGGGGCCGTACGAGCAGTACTTC.

This clonotype was counted a few times. The chain joins TRBV19 to TRBJ2-3, with D possibly being TRBD2 (5 bases). In germline, CDR1 is LNHDA, CDR2 SQIVND (reference sequence). With 1 base removed from V and 0 bases from J, the gap between germline ends came to 17 bases. The CDR3 runs 18 residues. The CDR3, as DNA: TGTGCCAGTAGTATAGTAGGACTCTCGTACTCTAGCACAGATACGCAGTATTTT. Amino acid sequence: CASSIVGLSYSSTDTQYF.

Many counts were recorded for this clonotype. The chain carries TRBV20-1 and TRBJ2-7, with TRBD1 matching 9 bases. V lost 5 bases to trimming and J lost 0 bases; unmatched junction nucleotides: 8. CDR3 length: 15 amino acids. From germline, CDR1 is DFQATT and CDR2 SNEGSKA (reference sequence). CDR3 sequence (DNA): TGCAGTGCTGGAGGACAGGGGAGGGGCTCCTACGAGCAGTACTTC. The encoded protein is CSAGGQGRGSYEQYF.

This clonotype turned up a few times. The V gene is TRBV11-2, the J gene TRBJ2-1; 14 bases map to TRBD2. The length of the CDR3 is 19 residues. Germline V gives CDR1 SGHAT, CDR2 FQNNGV. V was clipped by 8 bases and J by 3 bases; unmatched bases: 15. DNA for the CDR3: TGTGCCAGCTGCTGCGGGAGGACTAGCGGGAGGTTAGGCTACAATGAGCAGTTCTTC. This encodes CASCCGRTSGRLGYNEQFF.

The chain links TRBV9 to TRBJ2-2; no firm D call. V lost 0 bases and J lost 5, with 14 bases in between. CDR1 is SGDLS, CDR2 YYNGEE, per germline. The CDR3 length is 16 residues. The CDR3 sequence: CASSVGSSVATGELFF. The CDR3 DNA reads as TGTGCCAGCAGCGTAGGTAGCTCGGTGGCGACCGGGGAGCTGTTTTTT.

The chain joins TRBV5-4 to TRBJ1-2; TRBD1 matches at 7 bases. The germline CDR1 and CDR2 sequences are SGHNT and YYREEE (reference sequence). The junction had 12 bases not matched to a gene; V was cut back by 4 bases and J by 0 bases. CDR3 length: 17 amino acids. CDR3: CASSPGTAISPNYGYTF. The CDR3 DNA sequence: TGTGCCAGCAGCCCCGGGACAGCGATCTCTCCTAACTATGGCTACACCTTC.

In its sample, this clonotype was seen many times. The rearrangement joins TRBV29-1 to TRBJ2-1; 12 positions match TRBD2. Germline V lookup: CDR1 SQVTM, CDR2 ANQGSEA. CDR3 length: 15 amino acids. J lost 7 bases, V lost 4 bases, and 8 bases had no gene match. The CDR3 DNA is TGCAGCGTTGGGGGAACCGGGACTAGCGGGAATGAGCAGTTCTTC. Its protein product is CSVGGTGTSGNEQFF.

There are a few counts of this clonotype. J is TRBJ1-5 and V is TRBV18; 7 nucleotides match TRBD1. The junction had 10 bases not matched to a gene; V was cut back by 1 base and J by 7 bases. This CDR3 comprises 16 residues. Germline loops: CDR1 KGHSH, CDR2 LQKENI. This CDR3 is CASSPRSQGKGQPQHF. The CDR3 DNA reads TGTGCCAGCTCACCACGCTCACAGGGGAAAGGACAGCCCCAGCATTTT.

In this sample, this clonotype turned up a few times. CDR3 bases: TGTGCCAGCAGGAGGACAGCCGCTGGAAACACCATATATTTT. It specifies CASRRTAAGNTIYF. V gene TRBV28 combines with J gene TRBJ1-3; weak D call: TRBD1 (6 bases). Germline V gene sequence: CDR1 MDHEN, CDR2 SYDVKM. With 6 bases removed from V and 2 bases from J, the gap between germline ends came to 11 bases. The CDR3 is 14 residues long. Combining the CDR3 with reference TRBV28 and TRBJ1-3 gives the whole variable domain DVKVTQSSRYLVKRTGEKVFLECVQDMDHENMFWYRQDPGLGLRLIYFSYDVKMKEKGDIPEGYSVSREKKERFSLILESASTNQTSMYLCASRRTAAGNTIYFGEGSWLTVV.

Many counts were recorded for this clonotype. The chain couples TRBV11-2 to TRBJ2-7; D is possibly TRBD1 or TRBD2 (5 bases each). The germline CDR1 and CDR2 sequences are SGHAT and FQNNGV. V was trimmed by 0 bases and J by 3 bases, leaving 15 bases between them. The CDR3 is made up of 16 amino acids. CDR3 nucleotides: TGTGCCAGCAGCTTAGATCGTCGGGACGGTGTCTACGAGCAGTACTTC. Its protein is CASSLDRRDGVYEQYF.

This clonotype was seen at least ten times. V gene TRBV20-1 combines with J gene TRBJ2-3; weak D call: TRBD2 (6 bases). The germline V and J ends were trimmed by 3 bases and 6 bases, with 19 bases remaining between them. CDR1 is DFQATT, CDR2 SNEGSKA, per germline (reference sequence). The CDR3 runs to 15 residues. This CDR3 is CSASLLASIGDTQYF. CDR3 bases: TGCAGTGCTAGTCTGCTAGCGTCGATAGGGGATACGCAGTATTTT.

The V and J genes are TRBV18 and TRBJ2-1, with 13 bases aligning to TRBD2. J gave up 9 bases and V 6 bases, and 11 bases lay outside the gene matches. This CDR3 is 16 amino acids long. Germline V gives CDR1 KGHSH, CDR2 LQKENI. CDR3 coding DNA: TGTGCCAGCTCGCCCGCCGGGACTAGCGGGAATGTTGAGCAGTTCTTC. Translation: CASSPAGTSGNVEQFF.

The V and J genes are TRBV7-3 and TRBJ2-1, with 9 positions matching TRBD2. J lost 10 bases, V lost 4 bases, and 11 bases had no gene match. The CDR3 length is 15 residues. CDR1 is SGHTA and CDR2 is FQGTGA in the germline V gene. This CDR3 reads CASSYGVAGELEQFF. For the CDR3, the DNA is TGTGCCAGCAGCTACGGTGTAGCGGGAGAGTTAGAGCAGTTCTTC.

The table lists this clonotype with a few counts. The rearrangement uses TRBV24-1 and TRBJ2-3, with 12 bases identical to TRBD2. Germline lookup yields CDR1 KGHDR and CDR2 SFDVKD. Germline trimming cut 7 bases from V and 4 bases from J; bases unmatched to any gene: 5. The CDR3 is made up of 15 amino acids. CDR3 in DNA: TGTGCCACCAGCAGTACTAGCGGGAGGCCAGATACGCAGTATTTT. The encoded protein is CATSSTSGRPDTQYF.

This clonotype was observed a few times. The chain carries TRBV6-5 and TRBJ2-7; D may match TRBD1 or TRBD2 (6 bases each). This CDR3 has 12 amino acids. The germline gives CDR1 MNHEY, CDR2 SVGAGI. In DNA, the CDR3 is TGTGTCGCGGAGGGGGGCCCCTACGAGCAGTACTTC. The encoded protein is CVAEGGPYEQYF.

The chain combines TRBV14 with TRBJ2-1; tentative D call: TRBD2 (5 bases). CDR3 length: 18 amino acids. Germline V gene lookup returns CDR1 SGHDN and CDR2 FVKESK. The V end lost 0 bases, the J end lost 9 bases, and 24 bases lay between the germline ends. The CDR3 protein is CASSQDGPLRRSSPEQFF. CDR3 nucleotide sequence: TGTGCCAGCAGCCAAGATGGGCCCTTGAGGAGGAGTTCACCTGAGCAGTTCTTC.

This clonotype was observed a few times. This chain connects TRBV5-1 to TRBJ2-2; D is uncertain. Germline V gene lookup returns CDR1 SGHRS and CDR2 YFSETQ. This CDR3 comprises 20 residues. V shed 1 base and J shed 1 base, with 23 bases lying between them. The CDR3 reads CASSLPRTQDPKWNTGELFF. CDR3 in DNA: TGCGCCAGCAGCTTGCCGAGGACCCAAGATCCAAAATGGAACACCGGGGAGCTGTTTTTT.

The chain joins TRBV6-1 to TRBJ1-3; the D is unclear. CDR3 length: 14 residues. Trimming took 6 bases from V and 1 from J, leaving 10 bases between them. Germline V CDR1 and CDR2: MNHNS, SASEGT. The CDR3 loop reads CASRHGASGNTIYF. The CDR3 DNA sequence: TGTGCCAGCAGGCACGGCGCTTCTGGAAACACCATATATTTT.